Listed below are T cell receptor beta chains from one sample, sequenced in a study of T cells in Graves' hyperthyroidism and ophthalmopathy. MiXCR, applied by TCRdb to the multiplex PCR reads, yields one record per CDR3 protein. This table has a few hundred thousand distinct CDR3 sequences, roughly 15% appearing once. The sample taken for sequencing was blood. The source of these receptors is a woman aged 40 to 50 with Graves' hyperthyroidism. Each CDR3 is given with its conserved first and last residue. Fields, in order: D gene, clone size, J gene, V gene, CDR3 DNA, CDR3 protein. The D gene is left open where the match is weak. Only part of the rows carry a size: once, few, many, or a class if the clone is expanded.

d_call: -
clone_size: -
j_call: TRBJ1-1
v_call: TRBV12-3/TRBV12-4
cdr3_nt: TGTGCCAGCAGTTTAGTGGGGAAGGATGAAGCTTTCTTT
cdr3_aa: CASSLVGKDEAFF

d_call: -
clone_size: few
j_call: TRBJ2-1
v_call: TRBV5-1
cdr3_nt: TGCGCCAGCAGCCCGGAGGCCGCGGCCTCCTACAATGAGCAGTTCTTC
cdr3_aa: CASSPEAAASYNEQFF

d_call: -
clone_size: many
j_call: TRBJ2-5
v_call: TRBV5-1
cdr3_nt: TGCGCCAGCAGCTATGACAGCCGGGGGGAGACCCAGTACTTC
cdr3_aa: CASSYDSRGETQYF

d_call: -
clone_size: few
j_call: TRBJ2-3
v_call: TRBV7-2
cdr3_nt: TGTGCCAGCAGGGGAAGACAGGCGGTAGATACGCAGTATTTT
cdr3_aa: CASRGRQAVDTQYF

d_call: TRBD1
clone_size: many
j_call: TRBJ2-6
v_call: TRBV28
cdr3_nt: TGTGCCACGGAAACAGGGGGCTCGGGGGCCAACGTCCTGACTTTC
cdr3_aa: CATETGGSGANVLTF

d_call: TRBD1
clone_size: many
j_call: TRBJ2-6
v_call: TRBV28
cdr3_nt: TGTGCCAGCCTGACAGGGTCCGGGGCCAACGTCCTGACTTTC
cdr3_aa: CASLTGSGANVLTF

d_call: TRBD2
clone_size: few
j_call: TRBJ2-2
v_call: TRBV11-2
cdr3_nt: TGTGCCAGCAGCTTAGGAACTAGCGGGAGGGCCGGCGGGGAGCTGTTTTTT
cdr3_aa: CASSLGTSGRAGGELFF

d_call: TRBD1
clone_size: -
j_call: TRBJ2-3
v_call: TRBV27
cdr3_nt: TGTGCCAGCAGTTACGGAACGGGGGGACAGGGTAGATTCACAGATACGCAGTATTTT
cdr3_aa: CASSYGTGGQGRFTDTQYF

d_call: TRBD1
clone_size: few
j_call: TRBJ2-6
v_call: TRBV3-1
cdr3_nt: TGTGCCAGCCGCCCGTCGGACAGGCCCACTGGGGCCAACGTCCTGACTTTC
cdr3_aa: CASRPSDRPTGANVLTF

d_call: -
clone_size: many
j_call: TRBJ1-5
v_call: TRBV20-1
cdr3_nt: TGCAGTGCTAGGACAGGTTCGCAGCCCCAGCATTTT
cdr3_aa: CSARTGSQPQHF

d_call: TRBD2
clone_size: many
j_call: TRBJ2-1
v_call: TRBV20-1
cdr3_nt: TGCAGTGCTAGAGATCCTAGCGGGAGCAGTTACAATGAGCAGTTCTTC
cdr3_aa: CSARDPSGSSYNEQFF

d_call: -
clone_size: -
j_call: TRBJ2-4
v_call: TRBV20-1
cdr3_nt: TGCAGTGCTAGTGACAGCTCTATAAACATTCAGTACTTC
cdr3_aa: CSASDSSINIQYF

d_call: TRBD1
clone_size: few
j_call: TRBJ2-2
v_call: TRBV27
cdr3_nt: TGTGCCAGCAGTTCATCCACAGGGGGCGGCGGGGAGCTGTTTTTT
cdr3_aa: CASSSSTGGGGELFF

d_call: -
clone_size: many
j_call: TRBJ1-1
v_call: TRBV7-2
cdr3_nt: TGTGCCAGCAGCTCAGACAGGAACGGGAACACTGAAGCTTTCTTT
cdr3_aa: CASSSDRNGNTEAFF

d_call: -
clone_size: many
j_call: TRBJ2-7
v_call: TRBV6-1
cdr3_nt: TGTGCCAGCAGTGACTGGGGTAACGAGCAGTACTTC
cdr3_aa: CASSDWGNEQYF

d_call: -
clone_size: many
j_call: TRBJ2-7
v_call: TRBV15
cdr3_nt: TGTGCCACCAGCGGAGGGGGGGGGCGCAACTACGAGCAGTACTTC
cdr3_aa: CATSGGGGRNYEQYF

d_call: -
clone_size: many
j_call: TRBJ2-1
v_call: TRBV5-5
cdr3_nt: TGTGCCAGCAGCTTTGGGGTGAGTGAGCAGTTCTTC
cdr3_aa: CASSFGVSEQFF

d_call: -
clone_size: -
j_call: TRBJ2-2
v_call: TRBV7-2
cdr3_nt: TGTGCCAGCAGCTCCCAAGAGGTGTCCGGGGAGCTGTTTTTT
cdr3_aa: CASSSQEVSGELFF

d_call: TRBD2
clone_size: few
j_call: TRBJ2-7
v_call: TRBV7-9
cdr3_nt: TGTGCCAGTAAAGCGGGAGATAGGTACGAGCAGTACTTC
cdr3_aa: CASKAGDRYEQYF

d_call: -
clone_size: many
j_call: TRBJ1-5
v_call: TRBV28
cdr3_nt: TGTGCCAGCATACGTGGATCTAGCAATCAGCCCCAGCATTTT
cdr3_aa: CASIRGSSNQPQHF

d_call: -
clone_size: -
j_call: TRBJ1-6
v_call: TRBV6-5
cdr3_nt: TGTGCCAGCAGTTACCCTAGGAGCAGGGGTTATAATTCACCCCTCCACTTT
cdr3_aa: CASSYPRSRGYNSPLHF

d_call: TRBD2
clone_size: many
j_call: TRBJ2-1
v_call: TRBV6-1
cdr3_nt: TGTGCCAGCAGGAGAGTCCTAGCGGGAGGGCCCAATGAGCAGTTCTTC
cdr3_aa: CASRRVLAGGPNEQFF

d_call: -
clone_size: -
j_call: TRBJ2-6
v_call: TRBV20-1
cdr3_nt: TGCAGTGCTTTGAGTAGGGGCTCTGGGGCCAACGTCCTGACTTTC
cdr3_aa: CSALSRGSGANVLTF

d_call: TRBD1
clone_size: many
j_call: TRBJ1-1
v_call: TRBV7-9
cdr3_nt: TGTGCCACCCTCGGACAGGCCATGAACACTGAAGCTTTCTTT
cdr3_aa: CATLGQAMNTEAFF

d_call: TRBD2
clone_size: -
j_call: TRBJ2-7
v_call: TRBV20-1
cdr3_nt: TGCAGTGCTTTCGGGCTAGCGGGTACCAACTCCTACGAGCAGTACTTC
cdr3_aa: CSAFGLAGTNSYEQYF

d_call: TRBD2
clone_size: many
j_call: TRBJ2-2
v_call: TRBV6-2/TRBV6-3
cdr3_nt: TGTGCCAGCAGTTACGTTGCGGGAGGGACCGGGGAGCTGTTTTTT
cdr3_aa: CASSYVAGGTGELFF

d_call: TRBD1
clone_size: few
j_call: TRBJ2-7
v_call: TRBV5-1
cdr3_nt: TGCGCCAGCAGCTTGGCAGGACAGGGGATTTACGAGCAGTACTTC
cdr3_aa: CASSLAGQGIYEQYF

d_call: -
clone_size: many
j_call: TRBJ1-1
v_call: TRBV5-1
cdr3_nt: TGCGCCAGCAGCTCATCCCTGGGACAGAACACTGAAGCTTTCTTT
cdr3_aa: CASSSSLGQNTEAFF

d_call: TRBD2
clone_size: -
j_call: TRBJ2-7
v_call: TRBV7-2
cdr3_nt: TGTGCCAGCAGCCCCGGGAGGACGGCGACCTACGAGCAGTACTTC
cdr3_aa: CASSPGRTATYEQYF

d_call: -
clone_size: many
j_call: TRBJ2-1
v_call: TRBV27
cdr3_nt: TGTGCCAGCAAGGGACTGCTTCTCTCCTACAATGAGCAGTTCTTC
cdr3_aa: CASKGLLLSYNEQFF

d_call: -
clone_size: many
j_call: TRBJ1-5
v_call: TRBV12-3/TRBV12-4
cdr3_nt: TGTGCCAGCAGTCCTCTAGGACAAGTAATCAGTACCCAGCATTTT
cdr3_aa: CASSPLGQVISTQHF

d_call: -
clone_size: -
j_call: TRBJ2-1
v_call: TRBV19
cdr3_nt: TGTGCCAGTAGTATCCCCCTCGTCAGTGAGCAGTTCTTC
cdr3_aa: CASSIPLVSEQFF

d_call: TRBD2
clone_size: many
j_call: TRBJ2-1
v_call: TRBV6-1
cdr3_nt: TGTGCCAGCAGAGAAAGAGGACTAGCGGGAGGTGGCGGTGAGCAGTTCTTC
cdr3_aa: CASRERGLAGGGGEQFF

d_call: -
clone_size: few
j_call: TRBJ1-1
v_call: TRBV19
cdr3_nt: TGTGCCAGTAATATAGAGGCCGGACAGACTGAAGCTTTCTTT
cdr3_aa: CASNIEAGQTEAFF

d_call: -
clone_size: many
j_call: TRBJ2-1
v_call: TRBV3-1
cdr3_nt: TGTGCCAGCAGCCAAGGGCAGGTCTCCTACAATGAGCAGTTCTTC
cdr3_aa: CASSQGQVSYNEQFF

d_call: -
clone_size: -
j_call: TRBJ2-1
v_call: TRBV20-1
cdr3_nt: TGCAGTGCACTGGGGGTGGCTATTTTCAACAATGAGCAGTTCTTC
cdr3_aa: CSALGVAIFNNEQFF

d_call: TRBD2
clone_size: many
j_call: TRBJ2-5
v_call: TRBV5-5
cdr3_nt: TGTGCCAGCAGCTTGGCAGCGGGACCAACCCTTACCCAGTACTTC
cdr3_aa: CASSLAAGPTLTQYF

d_call: -
clone_size: -
j_call: TRBJ2-2
v_call: TRBV19
cdr3_nt: TGTGCCAGTAGTATAGAAAGGAGCGGGGAGCTGTTTTTT
cdr3_aa: CASSIERSGELFF

d_call: TRBD2
clone_size: few
j_call: TRBJ2-1
v_call: TRBV20-1
cdr3_nt: TGCAGTCCACGGAGGGCACTAGCGGGAGGGTCAGTCTACAATGAGCAGTTCTTC
cdr3_aa: CSPRRALAGGSVYNEQFF

d_call: -
clone_size: many
j_call: TRBJ1-1
v_call: TRBV2
cdr3_nt: TGTGCCAGCAGTGAAGCCCGACGGGCTGAAGCTTTCTTT
cdr3_aa: CASSEARRAEAFF

d_call: TRBD1
clone_size: few
j_call: TRBJ1-3
v_call: TRBV11-2
cdr3_nt: TGTGCCAGCAGCACGGACAGGCGATATGGTAGAAACACCATATATTTT
cdr3_aa: CASSTDRRYGRNTIYF

d_call: TRBD1
clone_size: -
j_call: TRBJ2-7
v_call: TRBV13
cdr3_nt: TGTGCCAGCAGCTTAGAGACAGGGATCCGCTACGAGCAGTACTTC
cdr3_aa: CASSLETGIRYEQYF

d_call: -
clone_size: many
j_call: TRBJ2-3
v_call: TRBV28
cdr3_nt: TGTGCCAGCAGTCTGGCCCGGATGGCGGGAACAGATACGCAGTATTTT
cdr3_aa: CASSLARMAGTDTQYF

d_call: TRBD1
clone_size: -
j_call: TRBJ2-4
v_call: TRBV15
cdr3_nt: TGTGCCACCAGCAGGGGACAGGTTGAAAACATTCAGTACTTC
cdr3_aa: CATSRGQVENIQYF

d_call: -
clone_size: many
j_call: TRBJ1-3
v_call: TRBV28
cdr3_nt: TGTGCCAGCAGCCCCGGGGGTGCCCTGGATGGAAACACCATATATTTT
cdr3_aa: CASSPGGALDGNTIYF

d_call: TRBD1
clone_size: many
j_call: TRBJ1-3
v_call: TRBV18
cdr3_nt: TGTGCCAGCTCACCACGGAGACAGGGGGTCTCTGGAAACACCATATATTTT
cdr3_aa: CASSPRRQGVSGNTIYF

d_call: -
clone_size: few
j_call: TRBJ1-4
v_call: TRBV7-9
cdr3_nt: TGTGCCAGCAGCTTCAGGGAGAGTGAAAAACTGTTTTTT
cdr3_aa: CASSFRESEKLFF

d_call: -
clone_size: many
j_call: TRBJ1-5
v_call: TRBV20-1
cdr3_nt: TGCAGTGCTAGTCTGAGGATATCTAGCAATCAGCCCCAGCATTTT
cdr3_aa: CSASLRISSNQPQHF

d_call: TRBD2
clone_size: few
j_call: TRBJ2-1
v_call: TRBV28
cdr3_nt: TGTGCCAGCGGGGCGGGAGGAGTTCCCGCCGGTGAGCAGTTCTTC
cdr3_aa: CASGAGGVPAGEQFF

d_call: -
clone_size: few
j_call: TRBJ2-7
v_call: TRBV27
cdr3_nt: TGTGCCAGCAGTTTCGGGGGGCCCCCCTACGAGCAGTACTTC
cdr3_aa: CASSFGGPPYEQYF

d_call: -
clone_size: many
j_call: TRBJ1-6
v_call: TRBV20-1
cdr3_nt: TGCAGTGCTCCGGCAGGGCCACTTAATTCACCCCTCCACTTT
cdr3_aa: CSAPAGPLNSPLHF

d_call: -
clone_size: many
j_call: TRBJ2-1
v_call: TRBV11-1
cdr3_nt: TGTGCCAGCAGCTTAGTAGGGCTGAATGAGCAGTTCTTC
cdr3_aa: CASSLVGLNEQFF